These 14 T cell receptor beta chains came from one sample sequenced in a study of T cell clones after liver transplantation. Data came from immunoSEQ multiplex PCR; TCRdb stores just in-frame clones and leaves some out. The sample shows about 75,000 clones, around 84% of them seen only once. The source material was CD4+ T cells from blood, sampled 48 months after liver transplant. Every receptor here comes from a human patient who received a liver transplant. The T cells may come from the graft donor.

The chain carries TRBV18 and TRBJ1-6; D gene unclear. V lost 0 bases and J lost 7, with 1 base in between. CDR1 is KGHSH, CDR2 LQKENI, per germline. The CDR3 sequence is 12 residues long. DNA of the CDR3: TGTGCCAGCTCACCACCCAATTCACCCCTCCACTTT. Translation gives CASSPPNSPLHF.

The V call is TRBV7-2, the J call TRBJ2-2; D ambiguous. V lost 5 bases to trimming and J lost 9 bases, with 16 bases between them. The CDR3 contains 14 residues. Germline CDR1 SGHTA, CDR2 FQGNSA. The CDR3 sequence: CASSPPGKARELFF. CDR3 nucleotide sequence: TGTGCCAGCAGCCCGCCAGGAAAAGCGCGGGAGCTGTTTTTT.

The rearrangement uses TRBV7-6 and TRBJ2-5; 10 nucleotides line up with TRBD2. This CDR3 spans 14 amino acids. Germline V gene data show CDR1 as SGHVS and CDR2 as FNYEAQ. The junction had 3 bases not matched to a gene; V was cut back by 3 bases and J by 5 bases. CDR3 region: CASSFASGSETQYF. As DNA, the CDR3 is TGTGCCAGCAGCTTTGCTAGCGGGAGTGAGACCCAGTACTTC.

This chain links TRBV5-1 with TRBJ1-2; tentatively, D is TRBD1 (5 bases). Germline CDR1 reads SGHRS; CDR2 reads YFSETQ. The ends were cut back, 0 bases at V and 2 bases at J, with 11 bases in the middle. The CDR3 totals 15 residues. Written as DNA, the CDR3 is TGCGCCAGCAGCTTGGGGGCAGGGCAAAACTATGGCTACACCTTC. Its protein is CASSLGAGQNYGYTF.

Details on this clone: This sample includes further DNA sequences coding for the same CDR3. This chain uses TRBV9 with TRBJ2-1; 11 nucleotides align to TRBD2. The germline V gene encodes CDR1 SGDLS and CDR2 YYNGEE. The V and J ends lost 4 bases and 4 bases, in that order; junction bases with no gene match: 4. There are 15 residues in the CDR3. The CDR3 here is CASSPGTSGYNEQFF. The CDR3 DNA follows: TGTGCCAGCAGCCCGGGGACTAGCGGATACAATGAGCAGTTCTTC.

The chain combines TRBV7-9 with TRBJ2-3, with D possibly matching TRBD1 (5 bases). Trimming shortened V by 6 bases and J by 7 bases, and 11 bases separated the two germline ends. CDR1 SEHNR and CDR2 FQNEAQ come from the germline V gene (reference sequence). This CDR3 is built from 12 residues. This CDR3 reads CASSLGQNTQYF. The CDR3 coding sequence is TGTGCCAGCAGTTTGGGGCAGAATACGCAGTATTTT.

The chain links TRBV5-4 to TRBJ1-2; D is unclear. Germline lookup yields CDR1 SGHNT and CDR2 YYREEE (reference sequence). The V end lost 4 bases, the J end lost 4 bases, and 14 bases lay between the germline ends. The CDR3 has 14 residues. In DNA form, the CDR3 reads TGTGCCAGCAGCAGGAACTCCCGACCCTATGGCTACACCTTC. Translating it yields CASSRNSRPYGYTF.

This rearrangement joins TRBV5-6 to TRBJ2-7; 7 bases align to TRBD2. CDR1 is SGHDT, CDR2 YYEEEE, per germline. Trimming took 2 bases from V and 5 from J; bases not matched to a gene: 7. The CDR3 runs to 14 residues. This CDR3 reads CASSFSLASDEQYF. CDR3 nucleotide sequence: TGTGCCAGCAGCTTCTCACTAGCGAGCGACGAGCAGTACTTC.

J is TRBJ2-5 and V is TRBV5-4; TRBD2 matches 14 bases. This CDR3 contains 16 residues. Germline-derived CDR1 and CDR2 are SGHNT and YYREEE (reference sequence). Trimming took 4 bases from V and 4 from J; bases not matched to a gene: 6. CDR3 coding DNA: TGTGCCAGCAGCGAGACTAGCGGGAGGGCCCCAGAGACCCAGTACTTC. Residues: CASSETSGRAPETQYF.

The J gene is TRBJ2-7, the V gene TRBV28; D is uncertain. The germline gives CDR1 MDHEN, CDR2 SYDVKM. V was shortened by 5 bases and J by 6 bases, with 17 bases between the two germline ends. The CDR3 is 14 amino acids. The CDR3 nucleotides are TGTGCCAGCAGTCCCACCTTGGACGGCGTCGAGCAGTACTTC. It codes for CASSPTLDGVEQYF.

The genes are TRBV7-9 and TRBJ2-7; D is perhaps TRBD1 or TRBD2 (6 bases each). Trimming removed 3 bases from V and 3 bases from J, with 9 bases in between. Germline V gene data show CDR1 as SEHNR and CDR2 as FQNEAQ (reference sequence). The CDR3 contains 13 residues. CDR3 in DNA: TGTGCCAGCAGCTTCGGGGGCGGCTACGAGCAGTACTTC. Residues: CASSFGGGYEQYF.

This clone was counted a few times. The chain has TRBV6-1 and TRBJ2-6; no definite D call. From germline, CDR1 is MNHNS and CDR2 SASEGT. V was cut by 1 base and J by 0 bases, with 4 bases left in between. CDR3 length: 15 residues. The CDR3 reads CASSEDSSGANVLTF. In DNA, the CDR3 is TGTGCCAGCAGTGAAGACAGCTCTGGGGCCAACGTCCTGACTTTC.

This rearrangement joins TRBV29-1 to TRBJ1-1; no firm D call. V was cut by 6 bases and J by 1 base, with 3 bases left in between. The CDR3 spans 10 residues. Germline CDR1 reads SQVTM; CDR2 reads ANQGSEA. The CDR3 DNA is TGCAGCGTAGGGAACACTGAAGCTTTCTTT. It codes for CSVGNTEAFF.

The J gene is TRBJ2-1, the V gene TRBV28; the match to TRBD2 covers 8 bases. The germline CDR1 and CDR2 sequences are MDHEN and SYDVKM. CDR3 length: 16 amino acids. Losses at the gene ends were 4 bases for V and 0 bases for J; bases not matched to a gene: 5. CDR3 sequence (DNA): TGTGCCAGCAGTTCCCGGACTAGCAGCTCCTACAATGAGCAGTTCTTC. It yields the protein CASSSRTSSSYNEQFF.